This is a list of T cell receptor beta chains from one sample in a study of cytomegalovirus exposure and HLA in healthy donors. Sequenced by immunoSEQ multiplex PCR; TCRdb stores in-frame clones only, minus some. Of approximately 86,000 clones in the sample, over 70% were seen once. Sample: PBMCs. The receptors derive from a man between 60 and 70 years old in good health and CMV-seronegative. The CDR3 runs from the conserved cysteine through the conserved F or W. A D gene is named only where the DNA matches it firmly. Rows give clone size only sometimes, using once, few, many, or a class for an expanded clone.

abundance | j_gene | v_gene | d_gene | CDR3nt | CDR3aa
NA | TRBJ1-5 | TRBV7-2 | NA | TGTGCCAGCAGCTTGATGCAGGGCAATCAGCCCCAGCATTTT | CASSLMQGNQPQHF
few | TRBJ1-1 | TRBV7-2 | NA | TGTGCCAGCAGCGCAGACAAGAATGAAGCTTTCTTT | CASSADKNEAFF
NA | TRBJ1-5 | TRBV29-1 | NA | TGCAGCGTTCTTCAGGGGTCGAGCAATCAGCCCCAGCATTTT | CSVLQGSSNQPQHF
NA | TRBJ2-7 | TRBV19 | TRBD1 | TGTGCCAGTAGCGACAGGGAACGGTACGAGCAGTACTTC | CASSDRERYEQYF
NA | TRBJ1-1 | TRBV19 | NA | TGTGCCAGTAATGGCAGGGAAGCTTTCTTT | CASNGREAFF
NA | TRBJ2-3 | TRBV28 | TRBD2 | TGTGCCAGCAGTTTCGGGGGGGCAGATACGCAGTATTTT | CASSFGGADTQYF
NA | TRBJ2-1 | TRBV11-2 | NA | TGTGCCAGCAGACCGAAAGGGGTCAATGAGCAGTTCTTC | CASRPKGVNEQFF
NA | TRBJ2-6 | TRBV29-1 | NA | TGCAGCGCACATTACTCTGGGGCCAACGTCCTGACTTTC | CSAHYSGANVLTF
NA | TRBJ2-7 | TRBV2 | TRBD2 | TGTGCCAGCAGTGAATTACGGGGGGATGGGTACGAGCAGTACTTC | CASSELRGDGYEQYF
NA | TRBJ2-5 | TRBV18 | NA | TGTGCCAGCTCACCCTACGGCAGGCTGTACCAAGAGACCCAGTACTTC | CASSPYGRLYQETQYF
NA | TRBJ1-1 | TRBV6-6 | TRBD1 | TGTGCCAGCCTCCTAGGACAGGGGCGGTTAAACACTGAAGCTTTCTTT | CASLLGQGRLNTEAFF
NA | TRBJ2-2 | TRBV19 | TRBD2 | TGTGCCAGTAGTAAAATTCGTCGGGCGGGGGGTCCCACCGGGGAGCTGTTTTTT | CASSKIRRAGGPTGELFF
NA | TRBJ2-1 | TRBV5-1 | TRBD2 | TGCGCCAGCAGCTCGACCCAAAGACTAGCGGGAGGACCCTACAATGAGCAGTTCTTC | CASSSTQRLAGGPYNEQFF
NA | TRBJ1-5 | TRBV19 | NA | TGTGCCAGTAGTATAGGAGGGCCAGGGGCGGACAATCAGCCCCAGCATTTT | CASSIGGPGADNQPQHF
few | TRBJ2-3 | TRBV11-2 | TRBD1 | TGTGCCAGCAGCCGGGACAGGGTCGGGATAGGGGATACGCAGTATTTT | CASSRDRVGIGDTQYF
NA | TRBJ1-4 | TRBV10-2 | TRBD1 | TGCGCCAGCAGTTTTCAGACCGGACAGGAGGGTGAAAAACTGTTTTTT | CASSFQTGQEGEKLFF
NA | TRBJ2-5 | TRBV6-5 | TRBD1 | TGTGCCAGCAGCCGAAACAGGGGCCAAGAGACCCAGTACTTC | CASSRNRGQETQYF
NA | TRBJ2-7 | TRBV28 | TRBD2 | TGTGCCAGCGGCCTAGCGGGAGGTGTTTTCGAGCAGTACTTC | CASGLAGGVFEQYF
NA | TRBJ1-5 | TRBV6-4 | NA | TGTGCCAGCTTCCAAATCCCTAGCAATCAGCCCCAGCATTTT | CASFQIPSNQPQHF
NA | TRBJ1-4 | TRBV5-1 | TRBD1 | TGCGCCAGCAGCGGGACAGGGGACCCAACTAATGAAAAACTGTTTTTT | CASSGTGDPTNEKLFF
NA | TRBJ2-5 | TRBV6-6 | TRBD2 | TGTGCCAGCAGTTATACCCTAGCGGGAGTAGGAGAGACCCAGTACTTC | CASSYTLAGVGETQYF
NA | TRBJ2-5 | TRBV7-9 | TRBD2 | TGTGCCAGCAGCCCGGGACTAGCGACCCAAGAGACCCAGTACTTC | CASSPGLATQETQYF
NA | TRBJ2-1 | TRBV19 | TRBD2 | TGTGCCAGTAGTGGAAGCGGGAGGGATGAGCAGTTCTTC | CASSGSGRDEQFF
NA | TRBJ1-2 | TRBV4-2 | TRBD1 | TGTGCCAGCAGCCAACGACAGGGAGCTAACTATGGCTACACCTTC | CASSQRQGANYGYTF
NA | TRBJ2-2 | TRBV19 | TRBD1 | TGTGCCAGTAGTAGGGAACAGGGGGCAACCGGGGAGCTGTTTTTT | CASSREQGATGELFF
NA | TRBJ2-7 | TRBV6-5 | TRBD1 | TGTGCCCGGAGACAGGGCTTCGACGAGCAGTACTTC | CARRQGFDEQYF
NA | TRBJ2-1 | TRBV19 | TRBD2 | TGTGCCAGTAGTATAGATCCTGGGGGACTAGCGGGAGGGGATGAGCAGTTCTTC | CASSIDPGGLAGGDEQFF
NA | TRBJ1-1 | TRBV7-9 | TRBD1 | TGTGCCAGCAGCCTGACAACAGGGACAGCTGAAGCTTTCTTT | CASSLTTGTAEAFF
once | TRBJ1-2 | TRBV7-9 | TRBD1 | TGTGCCAGCAGCTCCACCCCCCGGGACAGGAATCCTAACTATGGCTACACCTTC | CASSSTPRDRNPNYGYTF
NA | TRBJ2-5 | TRBV29-1 | NA | TGCAGCGTTGGTATACGAGAAGAGACCCAGTACTTC | CSVGIREETQYF
NA | TRBJ2-1 | TRBV11-2 | TRBD2 | TGTGCCAGCAGCCCCACTAGCGGGAGGACGAATGAGCAGTTCTTC | CASSPTSGRTNEQFF
NA | TRBJ2-3 | TRBV27 | NA | TGTGCCAGCAGTTTATGGGCAGGGAACACAGATACGCAGTATTTT | CASSLWAGNTDTQYF
NA | TRBJ2-2 | TRBV18 | NA | TGTGCCAGCTCACCACCGAGGGTGGCAGGGGCCGGGGAGCTGTTTTTT | CASSPPRVAGAGELFF
few | TRBJ1-6 | TRBV7-9 | NA | TGTGCCAGCAGCTTACCCCAGGCTGGGGCAGGTTCACCCCTCCACTTT | CASSLPQAGAGSPLHF
NA | TRBJ2-7 | TRBV6-5 | NA | TGTGCCAGCACCGAGCACCGAGGACTAACTTACGAGCAGTACTTC | CASTEHRGLTYEQYF
NA | TRBJ1-5 | TRBV14 | NA | TGTGCCAGCAGCCCTAATAGCAATCAGCCCCAGCATTTT | CASSPNSNQPQHF
NA | TRBJ2-5 | TRBV5-1 | NA | TGCGCCAGCAGCTTGGGCGTGCGGCAGGAGGGAGAGACCCAGTACTTC | CASSLGVRQEGETQYF
NA | TRBJ1-3 | TRBV5-1 | NA | TGCGCCAGCAGCTCCCAAACCAGTGGAAACACCATATATTTT | CASSSQTSGNTIYF
NA | TRBJ2-3 | TRBV5-1 | TRBD2 | TGCGCCAGCGGACTCGGACTAGCGGGATCGGCAGATACGCAGTATTTT | CASGLGLAGSADTQYF
NA | TRBJ1-3 | TRBV5-4 | TRBD1 | TGTGCCAGCAGCTTGGATGACAGGGGGATTAGCTCTGGAAACACCATATATTTT | CASSLDDRGISSGNTIYF
NA | TRBJ2-3 | TRBV5-1 | NA | TGCGCCAGCAGCTTGGCGGCAGGCCCGGCTACCGATACGCAGTATTTT | CASSLAAGPATDTQYF
NA | TRBJ2-5 | TRBV4-2 | TRBD2 | TGTGCCAGCAGCCCTGTCTTGACTAGCGCCAACCAAGAGACCCAGTACTTC | CASSPVLTSANQETQYF
few | TRBJ1-1 | TRBV15 | NA | TGTGCCACCAGTAGGGGGGGCTCGGGCGAAGAAGCTTTCTTT | CATSRGGSGEEAFF
NA | TRBJ1-6 | TRBV19 | NA | TGTGCCAGTAGTTTCAGGGTACGGTCACCCCTCCACTTT | CASSFRVRSPLHF
NA | TRBJ2-1 | TRBV15 | TRBD2 | TGTGCCACCAGCAGTTACGGACTAGCGGCCTCCAGGGAGCAGTTCTTC | CATSSYGLAASREQFF
NA | TRBJ2-3 | TRBV6-6 | TRBD2 | TGTGCCAGCAGTAGGGGACTAGCGGGAGATACGCAGTATTTT | CASSRGLAGDTQYF
NA | TRBJ1-5 | TRBV7-6 | NA | TGTGCCAGCAGCTGGGACACAGGGCAGGGCAGGTACAATCAGCCCCAGCATTTT | CASSWDTGQGRYNQPQHF
NA | TRBJ1-1 | TRBV7-9 | NA | TGTGCCAGCAGCTTAGGGGGCGTGAACACTGAAGCTTTCTTT | CASSLGGVNTEAFF
few | TRBJ2-3 | TRBV10-3 | NA | TGTGCCATCAGTGAGTCCCAGGGAACAGATACGCAGTATTTT | CAISESQGTDTQYF
NA | TRBJ2-1 | TRBV11-2 | TRBD2 | TGTGCCAGCAGCCGGCGGGGGGTCTACAATGAGCAGTTCTTC | CASSRRGVYNEQFF
NA | TRBJ1-3 | TRBV5-4 | TRBD1 | TGTGCCAGCAGCCCTGGGACAGGCCGCTCTGGAAACACCATATATTTT | CASSPGTGRSGNTIYF
once | TRBJ2-1 | TRBV7-9 | TRBD2 | TGTGCCAGCAGCTTGGCTAGCGGCTACAATGAGCAGTTCTTC | CASSLASGYNEQFF
NA | TRBJ2-7 | TRBV11-2 | TRBD1 | TGTGCCAGCAGCGGCTCCGGGACAGGGATTGGGCAGCAGTACTTC | CASSGSGTGIGQQYF
few | TRBJ2-5 | TRBV27 | NA | TGTGCCAGCAGTGCCGGGACACTGGGACGAGAGACCCAGTACTTC | CASSAGTLGRETQYF
NA | TRBJ1-4 | TRBV6-5 | TRBD1 | TGTGCCAGCAGTTCAGAGGGGGCGGCTAATGAAAAACTGTTTTTT | CASSSEGAANEKLFF
NA | TRBJ1-3 | TRBV25-1 | NA | TGTGCCAGCAGTGAATTCACCCAACCGCAGTCTGGAAACACCATATATTTT | CASSEFTQPQSGNTIYF
NA | TRBJ2-7 | TRBV5-6 | NA | TGTGCCAGCAGCTTGCGGTCCTCCTACGAGCAGTACTTC | CASSLRSSYEQYF
NA | TRBJ1-1 | TRBV7-9 | TRBD1 | TGTGCCAGCAGTACCATACAGGGGGTGACTGAAGCTTTCTTT | CASSTIQGVTEAFF
NA | TRBJ1-3 | TRBV5-1 | NA | TGCGCCAGCAGCTTGGATGGGGAGAGCTCTGGAAACACCATATATTTT | CASSLDGESSGNTIYF